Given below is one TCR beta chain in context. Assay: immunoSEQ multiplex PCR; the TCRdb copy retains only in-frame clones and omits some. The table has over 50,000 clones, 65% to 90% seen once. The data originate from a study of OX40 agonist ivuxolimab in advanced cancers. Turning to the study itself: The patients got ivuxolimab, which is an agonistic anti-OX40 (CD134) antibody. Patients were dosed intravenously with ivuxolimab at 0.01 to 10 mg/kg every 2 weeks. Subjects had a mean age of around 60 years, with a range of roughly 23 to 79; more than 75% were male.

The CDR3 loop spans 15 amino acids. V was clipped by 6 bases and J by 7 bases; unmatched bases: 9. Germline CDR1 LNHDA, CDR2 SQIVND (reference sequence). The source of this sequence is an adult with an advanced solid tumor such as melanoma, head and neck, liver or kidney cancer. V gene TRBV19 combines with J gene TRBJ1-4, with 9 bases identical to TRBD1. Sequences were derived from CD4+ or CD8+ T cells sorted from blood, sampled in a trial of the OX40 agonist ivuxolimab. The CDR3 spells CASRIQGARGEKLFF. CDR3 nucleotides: TGTGCCAGTAGGATACAGGGGGCCCGGGGTGAAAAACTGTTTTTT. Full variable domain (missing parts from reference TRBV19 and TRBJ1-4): DGGITQSPKYLFRKEGQNVTLSCEQNLNHDAMYWYRQDPGQGLRLIYYSQIVNDFQKGDIAEGYSVSREKKESFPLTVTSAQKNPTAFYLCASRIQGARGEKLFFGSGTQLSVL.